This T cell receptor beta chain was observed in a study of Graves' ophthalmopathy and Graves' hyperthyroidism. The CDR3 loop spans 17 amino acids. V was cut by 0 bases and J by 4 bases, with 19 bases left in between. CDR1 and CDR2 from the germline V gene are DFQATT and SNEGSKA (reference sequence). A note on this clonotype: The antigen remains undetermined.

Study-level results: At just under 71% sensitivity and approximately 72% specificity, the model predicted progression of the ophthalmopathy.

Transcripts of RNA were the source for amplifying TCR beta CDR3 regions. RT-PCR was first run with HTBI primers, then multiplex PCR in a second round. TCRdb re-derived calls from the multiplex PCR reads in MiXCR, one entry per CDR3 protein. This repertoire shows 500,000 to 600,000 distinct CDR3 sequences, 35% to 40% found once; its top ten account for roughly 4.5%. V and J are TRBV20-1 and TRBJ1-5; D remains unclear. Sequenced sample: peripheral blood or thyroid tissue (not recorded which). This sequence originates from an adult man with Graves' hyperthyroidism. The DNA for the CDR3 is TGCAGTGCTAGAGAGGCGTTGGGTAGAGCGGAAAATCAGCCCCAGCATTTT. The encoded protein is CSAREALGRAENQPQHF.